The 7 T cell receptor beta chains in this list originate from one sample, sequenced in a study of T cells in Graves' hyperthyroidism and ophthalmopathy. It was RNA transcripts that yielded the amplified TCR beta CDR3 regions. The HTBI primer set was used in a first-round RT-PCR of the TCR CDR3. Each CDR3 protein is one row after TCRdb ran MiXCR on the multiplex PCR reads. The profile shows about 200,000 distinct CDR3 sequences, approximately 16% of them singletons. Source material: blood. These receptor sequences come from a woman aged 45-59 years with Graves' hyperthyroidism.

This clonotype was observed at least ten times. The rearrangement uses TRBV7-6 and TRBJ2-3; D not certain. The germline gives CDR1 SGHVS, CDR2 FNYEAQ. V was pared by 1 base and J by 4 bases, with 3 bases between. The length of the CDR3 is 12 residues. CDR3 region: CASSLVADTQYF. In DNA form, the CDR3 reads TGTGCCAGCAGCTTAGTTGCAGATACGCAGTATTTT.

The chain is built from TRBV20-1 and TRBJ2-5; 15 bases are shared with TRBD2. With V trimmed by 5 bases and J by 4 bases, 8 bases remained unmatched. The CDR3 length is 16 residues. Germline CDR1 reads DFQATT; CDR2 reads SNEGSKA (reference sequence). CDR3 nucleotides: TGCAGTGCTCACTTCCTGGGACTAGCGGGGGGAGAGACCCAGTACTTC. Its translation is CSAHFLGLAGGETQYF.

J is TRBJ2-1 and V is TRBV6-2 or TRBV6-3; no clear D gene. The CDR3 loop spans 14 amino acids. V was shortened by 10 bases and J by 3 bases, with 16 bases between the two germline ends. Germline CDR1 reads MNHEY; CDR2 reads SVGEGT. The CDR3 sequence: CATQAPPLYNEQFF. CDR3 nucleotide sequence: TGTGCCACCCAAGCGCCCCCCCTCTACAATGAGCAGTTCTTC.

This clonotype appeared many times. This sequence joins TRBV12-3 or TRBV12-4 and TRBJ2-5; 13 bases map to TRBD2. The CDR3 totals 16 residues. Trimming took 7 bases from V and 5 from J; bases not matched to a gene: 10. As DNA, the CDR3 is TGTGCCAGCAACAGAGACGGGACTAGCGGGAAGGAGACCCAGTACTTC. Its translation: CASNRDGTSGKETQYF.

This clonotype was seen only a few times. The J gene is TRBJ2-2, the V gene TRBV15; 11 bases match TRBD2. CDR3 length equals 15 residues. V was pared by 2 bases and J by 8 bases, with 4 bases of the junction left unmatched. Germline-derived CDR1 and CDR2 are LNHNV and YYDKDF (reference sequence). Here the CDR3 reads CATSRLAGGGGELFF. The CDR3 DNA reads as TGTGCCACCAGCAGACTAGCGGGAGGAGGAGGGGAGCTGTTTTTT.

This clonotype was recorded a few times. The genes are TRBV11-2 and TRBJ2-4; D not certain. V lost 5 bases, J lost 0 bases, and 5 bases lay in between. The CDR3 has 13 residues. Germline values: CDR1 SGHAT, CDR2 FQNNGV. CDR3 bases: TGTGCCAGCAGCCCGGCAGCCAAAAACATTCAGTACTTC. Translation gives CASSPAAKNIQYF.

This clonotype showed up just a few times. This chain connects TRBV16 to TRBJ2-7; D unclear. Trimming left V 2 bases short and J 2 bases short, with 13 bases between. This CDR3 is 15 amino acids long. Germline CDR1 reads KGHSY; CDR2 reads FQNENV. The CDR3 DNA reads as TGTGCCAGCAGCCAAACCCGGCAGCGCGCCTACGAGCAGTACTTC. Protein: CASSQTRQRAYEQYF.